This is a list of T cell receptor beta chains from one sample in a study of blood T cell repertoires in COVID-19. The data were produced by immunoSEQ multiplex PCR, yet TCRdb's version contains in-frame clones alone and is incomplete. The table includes about 67,000 clones, over 75% detected once. Material: peripheral blood. These receptor sequences come from a woman aged 55-69 years with acute or convalescent COVID-19. The CDR3 runs from the conserved cysteine through the conserved F or W. Fields, in order: J gene, D gene, V gene, clone size, CDR3 protein, CDR3 DNA. The D gene is left open where the match is weak. A row's size may be missing; if present it is once, few, many or a size class.

J gene: TRBJ1-5; D gene: TRBD1; V gene: TRBV7-9; clone size: .; CDR3 protein: CASSLTGLQPQHF; CDR3 DNA: TGTGCCAGCAGCTTGACAGGGCTTCAGCCCCAGCATTTT
J gene: TRBJ1-1; D gene: .; V gene: TRBV28; clone size: .; CDR3 protein: CASSLRIRGAFF; CDR3 DNA: TGTGCCAGCAGTTTGCGAATTAGAGGGGCTTTCTTT
J gene: TRBJ1-5; D gene: .; V gene: TRBV4-2; clone size: .; CDR3 protein: CASSQLRGWDQPQHF; CDR3 DNA: TGTGCCAGCAGCCAACTCAGGGGTTGGGATCAGCCCCAGCATTTT
J gene: TRBJ1-1; D gene: .; V gene: TRBV4-2; clone size: .; CDR3 protein: CASSQVAGRGTEAFF; CDR3 DNA: TGTGCCAGCAGCCAAGTGGCAGGGCGTGGAACTGAAGCTTTCTTT
J gene: TRBJ1-1; D gene: .; V gene: TRBV11-1; clone size: .; CDR3 protein: CASSLNPGAANTEAFF; CDR3 DNA: TGTGCCAGCAGCTTAAATCCAGGTGCAGCCAACACTGAAGCTTTCTTT
J gene: TRBJ1-2; D gene: TRBD1; V gene: TRBV6-6; clone size: once; CDR3 protein: CASSYTRTGPYGYTF; CDR3 DNA: TGTGCCAGCAGTTACACTCGGACAGGGCCCTATGGCTACACCTTC
J gene: TRBJ2-3; D gene: .; V gene: TRBV10-3; clone size: .; CDR3 protein: CAIADISGSTDTQYF; CDR3 DNA: TGTGCCATAGCAGACATCTCGGGGAGCACAGATACGCAGTATTTT
J gene: TRBJ2-2; D gene: .; V gene: TRBV4-2; clone size: .; CDR3 protein: CASSQDSPGAGELFF; CDR3 DNA: TGTGCCAGCAGCCAAGACTCTCCGGGGGCCGGGGAGCTGTTTTTT
J gene: TRBJ2-1; D gene: TRBD1; V gene: TRBV19; clone size: .; CDR3 protein: CASSISGQGGNEQFF; CDR3 DNA: TGTGCCAGTAGTATTTCGGGACAGGGAGGGAATGAGCAGTTCTTC
J gene: TRBJ1-4; D gene: .; V gene: TRBV5-6; clone size: .; CDR3 protein: CASSLAGVGEKLFF; CDR3 DNA: TGTGCCAGCAGCTTAGCAGGGGTTGGTGAAAAACTGTTTTTT
J gene: TRBJ2-4; D gene: .; V gene: TRBV11-2; clone size: .; CDR3 protein: CASSPGQYIAKNIQYF; CDR3 DNA: TGTGCCAGCAGCCCAGGACAGTACATAGCCAAAAACATTCAGTACTTC
J gene: TRBJ1-2; D gene: .; V gene: TRBV14; clone size: .; CDR3 protein: CASSQDRGALSGYTF; CDR3 DNA: TGTGCCAGCAGCCAAGATCGGGGGGCACTATCTGGCTACACCTTC
J gene: TRBJ2-1; D gene: TRBD2; V gene: TRBV5-1; clone size: .; CDR3 protein: CASSLVGLAENEQFF; CDR3 DNA: TGCGCCAGCAGCTTGGTGGGACTAGCGGAGAATGAGCAGTTCTTC
J gene: TRBJ1-1; D gene: .; V gene: TRBV4-2; clone size: .; CDR3 protein: CASSQARTLEMNTEAFF; CDR3 DNA: TGTGCCAGCAGCCAAGCCCGGACACTTGAGATGAACACTGAAGCTTTCTTT
J gene: TRBJ1-3; D gene: TRBD1; V gene: TRBV6-6; clone size: .; CDR3 protein: CASTGTVIGNTIYF; CDR3 DNA: TGTGCCAGCACCGGGACAGTAATCGGAAACACCATATATTTT
J gene: TRBJ1-4; D gene: .; V gene: TRBV29-1; clone size: few; CDR3 protein: CSVRQTKGKLFF; CDR3 DNA: TGCAGCGTTCGACAGACAAAGGGAAAACTGTTTTTT
J gene: TRBJ2-1; D gene: TRBD2; V gene: TRBV6-2/TRBV6-3; clone size: .; CDR3 protein: CASSPGTSAYNEQFF; CDR3 DNA: TGTGCCAGCAGTCCCGGGACTAGCGCCTACAATGAGCAGTTCTTC
J gene: TRBJ1-1; D gene: TRBD1; V gene: TRBV28; clone size: few; CDR3 protein: CASSSTGMNTEAFF; CDR3 DNA: TGTGCCAGCAGTTCGACAGGGATGAACACTGAAGCTTTCTTT
J gene: TRBJ2-5; D gene: .; V gene: TRBV5-5; clone size: .; CDR3 protein: CASSLSPVTQETQYF; CDR3 DNA: TGTGCCAGCAGCTTGTCCCCAGTGACTCAAGAGACCCAGTACTTC
J gene: TRBJ1-1; D gene: .; V gene: TRBV5-1; clone size: .; CDR3 protein: CASSLDRDTEAFF; CDR3 DNA: TGCGCCAGCAGCTTGGACAGGGACACTGAAGCTTTCTTT
J gene: TRBJ1-1; D gene: .; V gene: TRBV3-1/TRBV3-2; clone size: .; CDR3 protein: CASSHIRGTEAFF; CDR3 DNA: TGTGCCAGCAGCCACATAAGGGGGACTGAAGCTTTCTTT
J gene: TRBJ1-2; D gene: .; V gene: TRBV19; clone size: few; CDR3 protein: CASSPRGSLYGYTF; CDR3 DNA: TGTGCCAGTAGTCCCCGGGGGAGTCTATATGGCTACACCTTC
J gene: TRBJ1-1; D gene: .; V gene: TRBV7-6; clone size: .; CDR3 protein: CASSLIEQKNTEAFF; CDR3 DNA: TGTGCCAGCAGCTTAATCGAACAGAAGAACACTGAAGCTTTCTTT
J gene: TRBJ2-2; D gene: .; V gene: TRBV3-1/TRBV3-2; clone size: .; CDR3 protein: CASRNSGRTGELFF; CDR3 DNA: TGTGCCAGCAGAAACAGCGGCCGCACCGGGGAGCTGTTTTTT
J gene: TRBJ1-2; D gene: TRBD1; V gene: TRBV4-2; clone size: .; CDR3 protein: CASSQDPQGAMGYTF; CDR3 DNA: TGTGCCAGCAGCCAAGACCCCCAGGGGGCGATGGGCTACACCTTC
J gene: TRBJ2-1; D gene: TRBD2; V gene: TRBV2; clone size: .; CDR3 protein: CAGGTSSYNEQFF; CDR3 DNA: TGTGCCGGAGGGACTAGTTCCTACAATGAGCAGTTCTTC
J gene: TRBJ2-3; D gene: TRBD2; V gene: TRBV5-1; clone size: .; CDR3 protein: CASSLLRIAGTTDTQYF; CDR3 DNA: TGCGCCAGCAGCTTGTTGAGAATAGCGGGGACCACAGATACGCAGTATTTT
J gene: TRBJ2-3; D gene: TRBD2; V gene: TRBV6-5; clone size: .; CDR3 protein: CASSYVAGVTDTQYF; CDR3 DNA: TGTGCCAGCAGTTACGTAGCGGGAGTGACAGATACGCAGTATTTT
J gene: TRBJ2-2; D gene: .; V gene: TRBV6-5; clone size: .; CDR3 protein: CASGKARGGTGELFF; CDR3 DNA: TGTGCCAGCGGAAAGGCCAGGGGTGGAACCGGGGAGCTGTTTTTT
J gene: TRBJ1-5; D gene: .; V gene: TRBV19; clone size: .; CDR3 protein: CASSEGNSNQPQHF; CDR3 DNA: TGTGCCAGTAGTGAGGGTAATAGCAATCAGCCCCAGCATTTT
J gene: TRBJ2-5; D gene: .; V gene: TRBV5-4; clone size: few; CDR3 protein: CASSSKTQGQETQYF; CDR3 DNA: TGTGCCAGCAGCTCAAAGACACAGGGTCAAGAGACCCAGTACTTC
J gene: TRBJ2-5; D gene: .; V gene: TRBV6-2/TRBV6-3; clone size: .; CDR3 protein: CASSFPAGRYQETQYF; CDR3 DNA: TGTGCCAGCAGTTTCCCCGCGGGACGGTACCAAGAGACCCAGTACTTC
J gene: TRBJ1-6; D gene: .; V gene: TRBV12-3/TRBV12-4; clone size: .; CDR3 protein: CASSRTGNSPLHF; CDR3 DNA: TGTGCCAGCAGTCGTACAGGGAACTCACCCCTCCACTTT
J gene: TRBJ2-5; D gene: TRBD2; V gene: TRBV6-5; clone size: .; CDR3 protein: CASTNLAGGRETQYF; CDR3 DNA: TGTGCCAGCACCAATCTAGCGGGAGGGCGCGAGACCCAGTACTTC